What follows are 27 T cell receptor beta chains derived from one specimen sequenced in a study of blood T cell repertoires in COVID-19. Only in-frame clones appear in the TCRdb table, and some are missing; sequencing was by immunoSEQ multiplex PCR. The table lists fewer than 600,000 clones, 89% of them singletons. Sequenced material: peripheral blood. The origin of the receptors is a man younger than 35 with COVID-19, enrolled during active disease.

The chain employs TRBV5-5 and TRBJ2-2; the match to TRBD1 covers 9 bases. Trimming removed 3 bases from V and 4 bases from J; junction bases left unmatched: 7. There are 16 residues in the CDR3. Germline CDR1 is SGHKS and CDR2 is YYEKEE (reference sequence). The CDR3 region is CASSSGTGWATGELFF. The DNA of the CDR3 is TGTGCCAGCAGCTCCGGGACAGGGTGGGCCACCGGGGAGCTGTTTTTT.

The chain recombines TRBV6-1 with TRBJ2-1; TRBD1 might be the D (5 bases). V lost 3 bases and J 0 bases, leaving 12 bases between the germline ends. Germline lookup yields CDR1 MNHNS and CDR2 SASEGT. This CDR3 has 16 residues. CDR3 protein: CASSDLGQGSYNEQFF. The CDR3 DNA reads TGTGCCAGCAGTGATTTGGGGCAGGGCTCCTACAATGAGCAGTTCTTC.

The chain couples TRBV5-4 to TRBJ2-1; D gene uncertain. The germline gives CDR1 SGHNT, CDR2 YYREEE (reference sequence). Trimming took off 0 bases at V and 8 bases at J, with 9 bases between the two ends. The CDR3 length is 13 residues. CDR3: CASSLGPEDEQFF. The CDR3 coding sequence is TGTGCCAGCAGCTTGGGACCCGAGGATGAGCAGTTCTTC.

This clone has just one count. The J gene is TRBJ2-3, the V gene TRBV12-5; perhaps TRBD2 as D (5 bases). Germline V gives CDR1 LGHNT, CDR2 FRNRAP. The V end was cut by 6 bases, the J end by 0 bases, with 19 bases between. The CDR3 has 17 amino acids. The CDR3 region has the DNA TGTGCTAGTGGCTCACCTTTCATGGCTAGCAGCACAGATACGCAGTATTTT. It yields the protein CASGSPFMASSTDTQYF.

The chain joins TRBV23-1 to TRBJ2-7, with a possible D match to TRBD1 (6 bases). Being an ORF, TRBV23-1 has a function that is uncertain. This CDR3 has 14 amino acids. The V gene lost 6 bases and the J gene lost 0 bases, with 12 bases spanning the gap. The CDR3 loop reads CASRVRTVSYEQYF. The CDR3 DNA follows: TGCGCCAGCAGAGTCCGGACAGTCTCCTACGAGCAGTACTTC.

The V gene is TRBV13, the J gene TRBJ2-7; 9 bases match TRBD1. This CDR3 comprises 17 residues. The V and J ends lost 4 bases and 3 bases, in that order; junction bases with no gene match: 13. Germline V CDR1 and CDR2: PRHDT, FYEKMQ (reference sequence). CDR3 bases: TGTGCCAGCAGCTCGGACAGGGGCCCGGATCAACTCTACGAGCAGTACTTC. Translated, it gives CASSSDRGPDQLYEQYF.

J is TRBJ2-5 and V is TRBV7-9, with D perhaps TRBD2 (5 bases). CDR3 length: 14 residues. Germline loops: CDR1 SEHNR, CDR2 FQNEAQ (reference sequence). Trimming left V 4 bases short and J 1 base short, with 10 bases between. The CDR3 loop reads CASSSARGQETQYF. The CDR3, as DNA: TGTGCCAGCAGCTCGGCCCGGGGCCAAGAGACCCAGTACTTC.

This clone appeared once. The V call is TRBV6-5, the J call TRBJ2-7; 7 bases are a match to TRBD2. The J segment lost 0 bases and the V segment lost 4 bases, leaving 6 bases of the junction unmatched. CDR3 size: 15 residues. The germline V gene has CDR1 MNHEY and CDR2 SVGAGI. The CDR3 loop reads CASSSSGLTSYEQYF. Written as DNA, the CDR3 is TGTGCCAGCAGTTCGTCGGGACTAACCTCCTACGAGCAGTACTTC.

This chain joins TRBV25-1 and TRBJ1-1; tentative D call: TRBD1 (5 bases). V dropped 3 bases and J dropped 3 bases, with 11 bases sitting between them. The CDR3 sequence is 14 residues long. Germline values: CDR1 MGHDK, CDR2 SYGVNS. CDR3: CASSDPREDTEAFF. The CDR3 DNA follows: TGTGCCAGCAGTGATCCCAGGGAGGACACTGAAGCTTTCTTT. Complete variable domain (other parts from reference TRBV25-1 and TRBJ1-1): EADIYQTPRYLVIGTGKKITLECSQTMGHDKMYWYQQDPGMELHLIHYSYGVNSTEKGDLSSESTVSRIRTEHFPLTLESARPSHTSQYLCASSDPREDTEAFFGQGTRLTVV.

This chain uses TRBV6-5 with TRBJ2-3, with 7 bases identical to TRBD1. Germline CDR1 and CDR2: MNHEY and SVGAGI. The ends lost 6 bases at V and 3 bases at J; junction bases unmatched: 6. The CDR3 length is 14 residues. This chain's CDR3 is CASSPTGPTDTQYF. The CDR3 nucleotides read TGTGCCAGCAGCCCGACAGGGCCGACAGATACGCAGTATTTT.

V is TRBV5-1 and J is TRBJ2-7; 8 bases agree with TRBD1. The CDR3 loop spans 14 amino acids. V shed 3 bases and J 5 bases; nucleotides not matched to a gene: 7. The V gene's germline CDR1 is SGHRS and CDR2 YFSETQ. In DNA form, the CDR3 reads TGCGCCAGCAGCTCTGGGACAGGAACGGACGAGCAGTACTTC. Translating gives CASSSGTGTDEQYF.

The chain joins TRBV10-3 to TRBJ1-2; 9 positions agree with TRBD1. J was trimmed by 4 bases and V by 6 bases; bases with no gene match: 3. This CDR3 spans 13 amino acids. Germline lookup yields CDR1 ENHRY and CDR2 SYGVKD. The CDR3 sequence is CAISGDRAYGYTF. The CDR3 bases are TGTGCCATCAGCGGGGACAGGGCCTATGGCTACACCTTC.

This clone was found once. The rearrangement joins TRBV3-1 (or the pseudogene TRBV3-2) to TRBJ2-2; 7 nucleotides agree with TRBD2. Trimming cost V 1 base and J 8 bases; bases outside gene matches: 13. CDR3 length: 17 amino acids. Germline-derived CDR1 and CDR2 are LGHDT and YNNKEL (reference sequence). Here the CDR3 DNA reads TGTGCCAGCAGCCAAGGTTCCAGCGGGGCATTCTTGGGGGAGCTGTTTTTT. As protein: CASSQGSSGAFLGELFF.

This chain connects TRBV3-1 (or the pseudogene TRBV3-2) to TRBJ2-7; D unresolved. V lost 4 bases to trimming and J lost 6 bases, with 13 bases between them. The germline V gene has CDR1 LGHDT and CDR2 YNNKEL (reference sequence). CDR3 length: 13 amino acids. CDR3 DNA sequence: TGTGCCAGCAGCCCCTTCCCAGGAACCGAGCAGTACTTC. This translates into CASSPFPGTEQYF.

The chain employs TRBV7-9 and TRBJ2-1; TRBD1 aligns across 7 bases. The germline CDR1 and CDR2 sequences are SEHNR and FQNEAQ (reference sequence). Germline trimming cut 5 bases from V and 8 bases from J; bases unmatched to any gene: 15. There are 16 residues in the CDR3. The CDR3 DNA follows: TGTGCCAGCAGCCCCCGGGACAGTGTTTCCCCTTATGAGCAGTTCTTC. Amino acids: CASSPRDSVSPYEQFF.

The chain recombines TRBV15 with TRBJ2-7; 7 bases match TRBD2. CDR3 size: 15 residues. The V and J ends lost 1 base and 7 bases, in that order; junction bases with no gene match: 10. The germline V gene encodes CDR1 LNHNV and CDR2 YYDKDF (reference sequence). Written as DNA, the CDR3 is TGTGCCACCAGCAGAGCCCCCCAGACTAGCAGTGAGCAGTACTTC. Protein product: CATSRAPQTSSEQYF.

This clone was seen only once. The sample carries other DNA sequences with the same CDR3. The CDR3 loop reads CASSWDRGTEAFF. The CDR3 DNA reads as TGTGCCAGCAGCTGGGACAGGGGAACTGAAGCTTTCTTT. The gene calls are TRBV12-3 or TRBV12-4 and TRBJ1-1; TRBD1 aligns across 10 bases. The CDR3 runs 13 residues. Germline trimming cut 6 bases from V and 5 bases from J; bases unmatched to any gene: 3.

The chain joins TRBV6-5 to TRBJ1-6; unclear D gene. V shed 3 bases and J shed 0 bases, with 3 bases lying between them. The germline CDR1 and CDR2 sequences are MNHEY and SVGAGI. This CDR3 is built from 14 residues. This CDR3 is CASSYLSYNSPLHF. CDR3 coding DNA: TGTGCCAGCAGTTATCTCTCCTATAATTCACCCCTCCACTTT.

The V call is TRBV19, the J call TRBJ2-3, with 8 bases that match TRBD2. The length of the CDR3 is 15 residues. Germline V gene lookup returns CDR1 LNHDA and CDR2 SQIVND (reference sequence). Losses at the gene ends were 3 bases for V and 7 bases for J; bases not matched to a gene: 9. Written as DNA, the CDR3 is TGTGCCAGTAGTATCGGTATAGCGGGATTGAATACGCAGTATTTT. Amino acid sequence: CASSIGIAGLNTQYF.

CDR3 in DNA: TGTGCCAGCAGTGAGCTCGATTCAGGGGGCGATCAGTACTTC. This translates into CASSELDSGGDQYF. The chain recombines TRBV25-1 with TRBJ2-7; 8 bases match TRBD1. Germline V gene data show CDR1 as MGHDK and CDR2 as SYGVNS. This CDR3 has 14 residues. The ends lost 3 bases at V and 10 bases at J; junction bases unmatched: 11.

The chain links TRBV7-3 to TRBJ2-4; TRBD1 aligns across 7 bases. CDR1 SGHTA and CDR2 FQGTGA come from the germline V gene. After removal of 7 bases from V and 3 bases from J, the junction contained 6 bases not matched to a gene. The CDR3 extends over 14 amino acids. CDR3: CASNKRDSKNIQYF. CDR3 nucleotide sequence: TGTGCCAGCAACAAAAGGGACAGCAAAAACATTCAGTACTTC.

The J gene is TRBJ1-2, the V gene TRBV18; 7 nucleotides agree with TRBD1. This CDR3 spans 15 amino acids. The germline CDR1 and CDR2 sequences are KGHSH and LQKENI. Trimming removed 4 bases from V and 1 base from J; junction bases left unmatched: 6. In DNA form, the CDR3 reads TGTGCCAGCTCACTTTCCGGGACAGATAACTATGGCTACACCTTC. Amino acids: CASSLSGTDNYGYTF.

The chain uses TRBV27 and TRBJ2-5; TRBD1 aligns across 7 bases. The junction had 4 bases not matched to a gene; V was cut back by 3 bases and J by 3 bases. The CDR3 spans 14 residues. Germline loops: CDR1 MNHEY, CDR2 SMNVEV (reference sequence). Written as DNA, the CDR3 is TGTGCCAGCAGTTTTGCCGGGACAGAAGAGACCCAGTACTTC. Translation: CASSFAGTEETQYF.

The chain carries TRBV6-5 and TRBJ2-7; 11 bases are a match to TRBD2. The CDR3 loop spans 14 amino acids. The J segment lost 4 bases and the V segment lost 6 bases, leaving 5 bases of the junction unmatched. Germline CDR1 MNHEY, CDR2 SVGAGI. DNA for the CDR3: TGTGCCAGCAGAGGTAGCGGGAGGGGATACGAGCAGTACTTC. It encodes CASRGSGRGYEQYF.

The chain uses TRBV4-1 and TRBJ2-1, with 8 bases identical to TRBD2. This CDR3 comprises 18 residues. With 2 bases clipped from V and 0 bases from J, the junction kept 9 bases outside the gene matches. Germline loops: CDR1 MGHRA, CDR2 YSYEKL. The CDR3 DNA reads TGCGCCAGCAGCCAAAGGAGCGGGAGCCCAAGCTCCTACAATGAGCAGTTCTTC. Translated: CASSQRSGSPSSYNEQFF.

J is TRBJ2-1 and V is TRBV5-1; perhaps TRBD1 as D (5 bases). V was shortened by 1 base and J by 0 bases, with 11 bases between the two germline ends. The CDR3 loop spans 16 amino acids. Germline CDR1 and CDR2: SGHRS and YFSETQ. CDR3 nucleotide sequence: TGCGCCAGCAGCTTGAGACCCAGGGACTCCTACAATGAGCAGTTCTTC. Its protein product is CASSLRPRDSYNEQFF.

J is TRBJ1-2 and V is TRBV19, with TRBD1 matching 8 bases. The CDR3 is 15 amino acids. The trim removed 4 bases at V and 5 bases at J, leaving 9 bases unmatched. Germline lookup yields CDR1 LNHDA and CDR2 SQIVND (reference sequence). The DNA for the CDR3 is TGTGCCAGTAGTACAAAGCGACAGGGGCGTTATGGCTACACCTTC. Protein sequence: CASSTKRQGRYGYTF. The full variable domain, with the rest looked up from reference TRBV19 and TRBJ1-2, is DGGITQSPKYLFRKEGQNVTLSCEQNLNHDAMYWYRQDPGQGLRLIYYSQIVNDFQKGDIAEGYSVSREKKESFPLTVTSAQKNPTAFYLCASSTKRQGRYGYTFGSGTRLTVV.